These 21 T cell receptor beta chains share one sample of origin, sequenced in a study of metastatic and nonmetastatic thyroid tumors. Ahead of thyroid surgery, no patient had received treatment of any kind. TCRdb re-analyzed the PCR reads through MiXCR. This table holds 25,000 to 30,000 clones, 24% found once. The specimen sequenced was blood. These receptors were obtained from a female donor with papillary thyroid cancer or a benign thyroid nodule (not recorded which). Some clones in this sample may be carry-over from other donors' samples.

This clone was seen at least ten times. This rearrangement joins TRBV7-2 to TRBJ2-5; TRBD2 matches 9 bases. The germline V gene has CDR1 SGHTA and CDR2 FQGNSA. Unmatched junction bases numbered 7, after V lost 3 bases and J lost 5 bases. The CDR3 runs 15 residues. The chain's CDR3 is CASSFASGIYETQYF. The CDR3, as DNA: TGTGCCAGCAGCTTTGCTAGCGGGATCTACGAGACCCAGTACTTC.

This clone was counted at least ten times. The gene calls are TRBV27 and TRBJ1-1, with D perhaps matching TRBD1 (6 bases). This CDR3 comprises 11 residues. V was clipped by 6 bases and J by 5 bases, with 7 bases between them. Germline V CDR1 and CDR2: MNHEY, SMNVEV (reference sequence). The CDR3 is CASRQGTEAFF. CDR3 coding DNA: TGTGCCAGCAGACAGGGAACTGAAGCTTTCTTT.

This clone showed up many times. This rearrangement joins TRBV7-3 to TRBJ2-5, with TRBD1 identical over 8 bases. V trimming: 1 base; J trimming: 4 bases; junction bases outside the gene matches: 5. Looked up from germline, CDR1 is SGHTA and CDR2 is FQGTGA. This CDR3 has 15 residues. This CDR3 reads CASSLSGQGAETQYF. The CDR3 nucleotides read TGTGCCAGCAGCTTAAGTGGGCAGGGGGCAGAGACCCAGTACTTC.

This chain joins TRBV12-3 or TRBV12-4 and TRBJ1-6; TRBD1 is a possible D gene (5 bases). The CDR3 has 14 residues. V was shortened by 5 bases and J by 10 bases, with 15 bases between the two germline ends. The CDR3 nucleotides are TGTGCCAGCAGTCGCGGGTCAAGGGGCTCACCCCTCCACTTT. Its translation is CASSRGSRGSPLHF.

The chain is built from TRBV11-2 and TRBJ2-1, with TRBD2 identical over 10 bases. The CDR3 runs 16 residues. The J segment lost 9 bases and the V segment lost 5 bases, leaving 13 bases of the junction unmatched. Germline CDR1 and CDR2: SGHAT and FQNNGV. CDR3 nucleotides: TGTGCCAGCAGCCCCTTAACCCTACTAGCGGGGATTGAGCAGTTCTTC. Protein sequence: CASSPLTLLAGIEQFF.

With regard to this clone: A much larger clone lies a single base off, so this may be a read error. The V and J genes are TRBV18 and TRBJ2-5; no definite D call. Trimming shortened V by 4 bases and J by 4 bases, and 10 bases separated the two germline ends. Germline V gene data show CDR1 as KGHSH and CDR2 as LQKENI. The length of the CDR3 is 13 residues. In DNA, the CDR3 is TGTGCCAGCTCACGGGATAACCGAGAGACCCAGTACTTC. Translation: CASSRDNRETQYF.

This clone was counted ten times or more. The chain recombines TRBV10-2 with TRBJ1-1; D unresolved. This CDR3 has 13 amino acids. CDR1 WSHSY and CDR2 SAAADI come from the germline V gene. V was clipped by 3 bases and J by 1 base, with 6 bases between them. The CDR3 DNA reads TGCGCCAGCAGTGACCCGGCGAACACTGAAGCTTTCTTT. Translating gives CASSDPANTEAFF.

This clone was counted many times. The rearrangement joins TRBV2 to TRBJ1-1, with 7 bases lining up with TRBD1. Looked up from germline, CDR1 is SNHLY and CDR2 is FYNNEI. The CDR3 is 14 residues long. Losses at the gene ends were 6 bases for V and 6 bases for J; bases not matched to a gene: 10. This CDR3 reads CASRNDRDPSEAFF. In nucleotides, the CDR3 is TGTGCCAGCAGGAACGACAGGGATCCCTCTGAAGCTTTCTTT.

The J gene is TRBJ2-7, the V gene TRBV9; 9 nucleotides align to TRBD1. The ends lost 3 bases at V and 2 bases at J; junction bases unmatched: 0. The CDR3 sequence is 13 residues long. Germline V gene sequence: CDR1 SGDLS, CDR2 YYNGEE. The CDR3 DNA reads TGTGCCAGCAGCGGACAGGGGGCCTACGAGCAGTACTTC. It yields the protein CASSGQGAYEQYF.

Concerning this clone: A much larger clone is a single base away; this may be a read error. The CDR3 DNA follows: TGTGCCAGCAGTTATGGACAGGGGAAACGTAAAGAGACCAAGTACTTC. Its translation is CASSYGQGKRKETKYF. The V gene is TRBV27, the J gene TRBJ2-5; TRBD1 matches at 9 bases. This CDR3 spans 16 amino acids. Germline V lookup: CDR1 MNHEY, CDR2 SMNVEV (reference sequence).

The chain couples TRBV6-4 to TRBJ1-1; D uncertain. The germline V gene encodes CDR1 MRHNA and CDR2 SNTAGT. V was clipped by 6 bases and J by 4 bases, with 12 bases between them. The CDR3 sequence is 13 residues long. The CDR3 reads CASSQFLGTEAFF. The DNA for the CDR3 is TGTGCCAGCAGCCAATTCTTGGGCACTGAAGCTTTCTTT.

This clone was recorded a few times. The chain has TRBV28 and TRBJ2-2; 8 nucleotides agree with TRBD1. The CDR3 length is 15 residues. Germline V gene sequence: CDR1 MDHEN, CDR2 SYDVKM. V dropped 4 bases and J dropped 6; count of bases not matched to a gene: 7. The CDR3 bases are TGTGCCAGCAGTTCCCGGACAGGGCGGGCCGGGGAGCTGTTTTTT. This translates into CASSSRTGRAGELFF.

On this clone itself: A read error may be the cause here, since a much bigger clone is one base away. The J gene is TRBJ2-3, the V gene TRBV29-1; the D gene is possibly TRBD2 (7 bases). CDR1 is SQVTM and CDR2 is ANQGSEA in the germline V gene. This CDR3 is built from 17 residues. The CDR3 loop is CSVGGQRGRGSTDTKYF. The CDR3 DNA follows: TGCAGCGTTGGAGGACAGCGGGGTCGTGGTAGCACAGATACGAAGTATTTT.

A note on this clone: An end of the junction does not agree with germline; a read error may underlie this. The chain joins TRBV5-6 to TRBJ2-7; 7 nucleotides match TRBD1. CDR1 and CDR2 from the germline V gene are SGHDT and YYEEEE. This CDR3 spans 17 amino acids. The CDR3 DNA is TGTGCCAGCAGCTCCCGAAGAGGGGGCTTAATTTCCTGCGAGCAGTACTTC. This encodes CASSSRRGGLISCEQYF.

This clone appeared many times. The chain carries TRBV6-2 or TRBV6-3 and TRBJ2-2; D remains unclear. The CDR3 runs to 14 residues. The germline V and J ends were trimmed by 7 bases and 5 bases, with 14 bases remaining between them. Germline CDR1 is MNHEY and CDR2 is SVGEGT. The CDR3 spells CASKDPHRTGELFF. In nucleotides, the CDR3 is TGTGCCAGCAAGGACCCCCATCGGACCGGGGAGCTGTTTTTT.

As for this clone: A read error may account for a junction end that differs from germline. The chain uses TRBV20-1 and TRBJ2-7, with 8 bases aligning to TRBD1. This CDR3 is 14 amino acids long. CDR1 is DFQATT, CDR2 SNEGSKA, per germline (reference sequence). The CDR3 sequence is CSARGQGSRYGQYF. The CDR3 DNA sequence: TGCAGTGCTAGAGGACAGGGGTCAAGGTACGGGCAGTACTTC.

This chain connects TRBV19 to TRBJ1-5, with 7 bases that match TRBD1. The CDR3 covers 15 residues. Germline V gene lookup returns CDR1 LNHDA and CDR2 SQIVND (reference sequence). The ends lost 5 bases at V and 2 bases at J; junction bases unmatched: 6. DNA of the CDR3: TGTGCCAGTAGTGACCAAACAGGGGGCAATCAGCCCCAGCATTTT. Translation: CASSDQTGGNQPQHF.

The chain's CDR3 is CSARLGGLEQYF. The CDR3 DNA reads as TGCAGTGCTAGATTGGGGGGTTTGGAGCAGTACTTC. The chain employs TRBV20-1 and TRBJ2-7; the D gene is possibly TRBD2 (6 bases). This CDR3 is built from 12 residues. V was shortened by 2 bases and J by 7 bases, with 12 bases between the two germline ends. Germline V gives CDR1 DFQATT, CDR2 SNEGSKA (reference sequence).

Here the CDR3 reads CSARPTGVSGANVLTF. The CDR3 DNA sequence: TGCAGTGCTAGGCCGACAGGCGTCTCTGGGGCCAACGTCCTGACTTTC. The chain couples TRBV20-1 to TRBJ2-6; maybe TRBD1 (6 bases). The CDR3 has 16 amino acids. Trimming stripped 3 bases from V and 0 bases from J, with 12 bases between. Per the germline V gene, CDR1 is DFQATT and CDR2 is SNEGSKA (reference sequence).

With respect to this clone: Since no conserved phenylalanine or tryptophan closes the CDR3, a read error is the likely cause. The chain couples TRBV6-6 to TRBJ2-1; D gene unclear. Per germline, CDR1 MNHNY and CDR2 SVGAGI (reference sequence). This CDR3 is built from 13 residues. The CDR3 here is CANSYSMSTEQFS. CDR3 sequence (DNA): TGTGCCAACAGTTACTCTATGAGCACTGAGCAGTTCTCC.

The table lists this clone with many counts. The gene calls are TRBV25-1 and TRBJ2-1; D not certain. Germline CDR1 and CDR2: MGHDK and SYGVNS. The V and J ends lost 6 bases and 4 bases respectively, with 4 bases between them. The CDR3 sequence is 11 residues long. The CDR3 loop is CASSGYNEQFF. Written as DNA, the CDR3 is TGTGCCAGCAGCGGTTACAATGAGCAGTTCTTC.